This T cell receptor (beta chain) is drawn from a study of cytotoxic CD8 clonotypes in ibrutinib-treated CLL. Regarding the study as a whole: Clonality went up at ibrutinib response and then declined back toward baseline at progression.

Looked up from germline, CDR1 is SGHTA and CDR2 is FQGTGA. The CDR3 totals 14 residues. V shed 5 bases, J shed 10 bases, and the junction held 7 bases outside the gene matches. The sample holds a few counts of this clone. Its target is unknown. Sequencing was performed with immunoSEQ multiplex PCR; in TCRdb, only in-frame clones are kept and a portion is missing. This table holds about 330,000 clones, 60% to 80% found once. The V call is TRBV7-3, the J call TRBJ1-6; 8 bases match TRBD1. The origin of this receptor is a human donor with chronic lymphocytic leukemia. This specimen was PBMCs, taken after 36 months of ibrutinib treatment. This CDR3 reads CASSRTGKGSPLHF. The CDR3 bases are TGTGCCAGCAGCCGGACAGGGAAGGGCTCACCCCTCCACTTT.